Below, one TCR beta chain is given with its context. With V trimmed by 1 base and J by 12 bases, 6 bases remained unmatched. From germline, CDR1 is LGHNA and CDR2 YSLEER. The CDR3 length is 13 residues. Assay: immunoSEQ multiplex PCR; the TCRdb copy retains only in-frame clones and omits some. The profile shows under 50,000 clones, over 60% of them singletons. The data belong to a study of OX40 agonist ivuxolimab in advanced cancers. The J gene is TRBJ2-1, the V gene TRBV4-3; 7 positions match TRBD1. This TCR derives from an adult with an advanced solid tumor such as melanoma, head and neck, liver or kidney cancer. The sequenced sample was CD4+ or CD8+ T cells sorted from blood, obtained in a trial of the OX40 agonist ivuxolimab. The CDR3 spells CASSQGTGEGQFF. The CDR3 bases are TGCGCCAGCAGCCAAGGAACAGGGGAAGGGCAGTTCTTC.